These 6 T cell receptor beta chains were sequenced from one sample in a study of neoadjuvant anti-PD-1 for oral cavity cancer. The data were produced by immunoSEQ multiplex PCR, yet TCRdb's version contains in-frame clones alone and is incomplete. The sample consists of tens of thousands of clones, roughly 80% of them appearing once. The sample in question was PBMCs, obtained before nivolumab (anti-PD-1) treatment. Receptor source: a person aged 35-79 years with oral cavity squamous cell carcinoma.

The J gene is TRBJ2-5, the V gene TRBV6-5; perhaps TRBD2 as D (6 bases). The V gene's germline CDR1 is MNHEY and CDR2 SVGAGI. V was pared by 2 bases and J by 8 bases, with 18 bases between. CDR3 length: 15 amino acids. This CDR3 is CASSYALGLEFTQYF. The CDR3 region has the DNA TGTGCCAGCAGTTACGCCCTGGGACTCGAATTTACCCAGTACTTC.

This clone was recorded once. The V and J genes are TRBV23-1 and TRBJ2-5, with D possibly being TRBD1 or TRBD2 (5 bases each). TRBV23-1 counts as an open reading frame of uncertain function. Trimming removed 3 bases at V and 4 bases at J, with 21 bases between. The CDR3 loop spans 17 amino acids. This CDR3 reads CASSHRRGAFWLETQYF. The CDR3 region has the DNA TGCGCCAGCAGTCACCGGAGAGGGGCTTTTTGGCTAGAGACCCAGTACTTC.

This clone was counted a few times. The V gene is TRBV14, the J gene TRBJ1-1; TRBD1 aligns across 7 bases. Per the germline V gene, CDR1 is SGHDN and CDR2 is FVKESK. This CDR3 has 15 amino acids. J gave up 1 base and V 1 base, and 3 bases lay outside the gene matches. DNA for the CDR3: TGTGCCAGCAGCCAAGCAGGGGGTTCGAACACTGAAGCTTTCTTT. Protein sequence: CASSQAGGSNTEAFF.

This clone appeared a few times. This chain uses TRBV27 with TRBJ2-5; weak D call: TRBD2 (7 bases). Trimming pared 5 bases from V and 5 bases from J, leaving 18 bases between. The CDR3 sequence is 15 residues long. Germline V gives CDR1 MNHEY, CDR2 SMNVEV (reference sequence). CDR3 residues: CASSALGGRRETQYF. The CDR3 bases are TGTGCCAGCAGTGCCTTGGGGGGGCGCAGGGAGACCCAGTACTTC.

The gene calls are TRBV30 and TRBJ2-2; 8 bases match TRBD1. Losses at the gene ends were 6 bases for V and 6 bases for J; bases not matched to a gene: 9. The CDR3 has 14 residues. In germline, CDR1 is GTSNPN, CDR2 SVGIG (reference sequence). The CDR3 loop reads CACITGGLSGELFF. The DNA of the CDR3 is TGTGCCTGCATAACAGGGGGACTCTCCGGGGAGCTGTTTTTT.

This clone was seen only once. The chain employs TRBV9 and TRBJ2-2; D not resolved. The V end lost 2 bases, the J end lost 7 bases, and 15 bases lay between the germline ends. This CDR3 has 15 residues. Germline V gene sequence: CDR1 SGDLS, CDR2 YYNGEE. The CDR3 region has the DNA TGTGCCAGCAGCGTGCGGACCCTCTTGGGCGGGGAGCTGTTTTTT. Translation gives CASSVRTLLGGELFF.